This is a list of T cell receptor beta chains from one sample in a study of blood T cells in healthy people across ages. TCRdb analysed the 5' RACE reads with MiXCR anew, one entry per CDR3 protein. The table shows 1.8 million or so distinct CDR3 sequences, with more than 35% occurring only once. The source material was blood. These receptor sequences come from a human donor in good health. The CDR3 runs from the conserved cysteine through the conserved F or W. Each record gives: D gene, J gene, CDR3 length, V gene, clone size, CDR3 DNA, CDR3 protein. A D gene is named only where the DNA matches it firmly. Rows may omit the clone size; those that give it use once, few, many or a size class.

d_gene: -
j_gene: TRBJ1-2
len: 13
v_gene: TRBV6-6
abundance: -
CDR3nt: TGTGCCAGCCGGGTTGGGGGGTCCGGTGGCTACACCTTC
CDR3aa: CASRVGGSGGYTF

d_gene: -
j_gene: TRBJ2-1
len: 13
v_gene: TRBV5-1
abundance: -
CDR3nt: TGCGCCAGCGGGGGGCCGACCTACAATGAGCAGTTCTTC
CDR3aa: CASGGPTYNEQFF

d_gene: TRBD2
j_gene: TRBJ2-3
len: 17
v_gene: TRBV5-1
abundance: few
CDR3nt: TGCGCCAGCAGCTTGATCCCCGGGACTAGCGCCGAAGATACGCAGTATTTT
CDR3aa: CASSLIPGTSAEDTQYF

d_gene: -
j_gene: TRBJ2-3
len: 15
v_gene: TRBV4-2
abundance: once
CDR3nt: TGTGCCAGCAGCCAAGTCCACCTTCTAACAGATACGCAGTATTTT
CDR3aa: CASSQVHLLTDTQYF

d_gene: -
j_gene: TRBJ1-2
len: 13
v_gene: TRBV28
abundance: few
CDR3nt: TGTGTCAGCAGTTTTATTCTGGGCTATGGCTACACCTTC
CDR3aa: CVSSFILGYGYTF

d_gene: -
j_gene: TRBJ1-1
len: 17
v_gene: TRBV6-5
abundance: -
CDR3nt: TGTGCCAGCAGTTACTCGAAGGGGGGTGCGGAGTACACTGAAGCTTTCTTT
CDR3aa: CASSYSKGGAEYTEAFF

d_gene: TRBD2
j_gene: TRBJ2-5
len: 13
v_gene: TRBV5-5
abundance: -
CDR3nt: TGTGCCAGCATCATGGGAGGGTCCGAGACCCAGTACTTC
CDR3aa: CASIMGGSETQYF

d_gene: -
j_gene: TRBJ2-7
len: 17
v_gene: TRBV4-3
abundance: few
CDR3nt: TGCGCCAGCAGCCAAACGGCCGGAGGCAACGGAGAAGACGAGCAGTACTTC
CDR3aa: CASSQTAGGNGEDEQYF

d_gene: -
j_gene: TRBJ2-7
len: 14
v_gene: TRBV6-5
abundance: -
CDR3nt: TGTGCCAGCAGTTACTCGGAGGGCTGGGTCGAGCAGTACTTC
CDR3aa: CASSYSEGWVEQYF

d_gene: -
j_gene: TRBJ2-1
len: 17
v_gene: TRBV4-2
abundance: few
CDR3nt: TGTGCCAGCAGCCAAGATAGTGTCGTCGGTTCCTACAATGAGCAGTTCTTC
CDR3aa: CASSQDSVVGSYNEQFF

d_gene: TRBD1
j_gene: TRBJ1-1
len: 14
v_gene: TRBV29-1
abundance: -
CDR3nt: TGCAGCTTTCGACAGGGGCGTGAGAACACTGAAGCTTTCTTT
CDR3aa: CSFRQGRENTEAFF

d_gene: TRBD2
j_gene: TRBJ2-7
len: 18
v_gene: TRBV13
abundance: -
CDR3nt: TGTGCCAGCAGCTTAGGGCTAGCGGGGGCAGCCGGTTCCTACGAGCAGTACTTC
CDR3aa: CASSLGLAGAAGSYEQYF

d_gene: TRBD2
j_gene: TRBJ2-3
len: 18
v_gene: TRBV4-2
abundance: few
CDR3nt: TGTGCCAGCAGCCTGAGGCTATCGGGGGGGCGGGGCACAGATACGCAGTATTTT
CDR3aa: CASSLRLSGGRGTDTQYF

d_gene: TRBD1
j_gene: TRBJ2-7
len: 14
v_gene: TRBV10-3
abundance: -
CDR3nt: TGTGCCATCAGTGATGGGACAGGGGGCTACGGGCAGTACTTC
CDR3aa: CAISDGTGGYGQYF

d_gene: -
j_gene: TRBJ1-1
len: 11
v_gene: TRBV20-1
abundance: -
CDR3nt: TGCAGTGCCCGAGCGAGGGCAGGGGCTTTCTTT
CDR3aa: CSARARAGAFF

d_gene: TRBD2
j_gene: TRBJ2-7
len: 15
v_gene: TRBV20-1
abundance: -
CDR3nt: TGCAGTGCTAGAACCCCGGGACTAGGGTCCCCCGAGCAGTACTTC
CDR3aa: CSARTPGLGSPEQYF

d_gene: -
j_gene: TRBJ1-1
len: 12
v_gene: TRBV20-1
abundance: -
CDR3nt: TGCAGTGCCGCGGTCGGGAACACTGAAGCTTTCTTT
CDR3aa: CSAAVGNTEAFF

d_gene: TRBD1
j_gene: TRBJ1-4
len: 14
v_gene: TRBV5-1
abundance: few
CDR3nt: TGCGCCAGCAGCGGAGGGACAGTATATGAAAAACTGTTTTTT
CDR3aa: CASSGGTVYEKLFF

d_gene: -
j_gene: TRBJ2-1
len: 16
v_gene: TRBV5-1
abundance: few
CDR3nt: TGCGCCAGCAGCTCCAGTACCGGGCCCTCCCCCAATGAGCAGTTCTTC
CDR3aa: CASSSSTGPSPNEQFF

d_gene: -
j_gene: TRBJ2-1
len: 14
v_gene: TRBV11-2
abundance: -
CDR3nt: TGTGCCAGCAGCTTGGGCTCCACCTACAATGAGCAGTTCTTC
CDR3aa: CASSLGSTYNEQFF

d_gene: TRBD1
j_gene: TRBJ2-1
len: 14
v_gene: TRBV19
abundance: -
CDR3nt: TGTGCCAGTAGTATCAACACAGGGGACAATGAGCAGTTCTTC
CDR3aa: CASSINTGDNEQFF

d_gene: TRBD2
j_gene: TRBJ2-3
len: 18
v_gene: TRBV28
abundance: -
CDR3nt: TGTGCCAGCAACCTAGGAACTAGCGGGGGGGCCTACACAGATACGCAGTATTTT
CDR3aa: CASNLGTSGGAYTDTQYF

d_gene: -
j_gene: TRBJ1-5
len: 17
v_gene: TRBV10-3
abundance: few
CDR3nt: TGTGCCATCAGTGAGATGGGGGGCGCGGGCGGCAATCAGCCCCAGCATTTT
CDR3aa: CAISEMGGAGGNQPQHF

d_gene: TRBD1
j_gene: TRBJ1-2
len: 15
v_gene: TRBV7-2
abundance: -
CDR3nt: TGTGCCAGCAGGGCAGCAGGGGGCGCATATTATGGCTACACCTTC
CDR3aa: CASRAAGGAYYGYTF

d_gene: TRBD1
j_gene: TRBJ1-2
len: 13
v_gene: TRBV12-3/TRBV12-4
abundance: -
CDR3nt: TGTGCCAGCGCCAAGACAGGGGGGGGAGGCTACACCTTC
CDR3aa: CASAKTGGGGYTF

d_gene: TRBD1
j_gene: TRBJ2-7
len: 14
v_gene: TRBV20-1
abundance: once
CDR3nt: TGCAGTGCTATCCTTCAGGGGGACCCTTACGAGCAGTACTTC
CDR3aa: CSAILQGDPYEQYF

d_gene: TRBD2
j_gene: TRBJ2-1
len: 13
v_gene: TRBV20-1
abundance: few
CDR3nt: TGCACCGGATGGGACTACTCCTACAATGAGCAGTTCTTC
CDR3aa: CTGWDYSYNEQFF

d_gene: TRBD1
j_gene: TRBJ1-6
len: 16
v_gene: TRBV5-1
abundance: -
CDR3nt: TGCGCCAGCAGCACAGATCCGGGACAGGGGGGATCACCCCTCCACTTT
CDR3aa: CASSTDPGQGGSPLHF

d_gene: -
j_gene: TRBJ1-6
len: 13
v_gene: TRBV13
abundance: -
CDR3nt: TGTGCCAGCAGCCCCCGACAGAATTCACCCCCCCACTTT
CDR3aa: CASSPRQNSPPHF

d_gene: -
j_gene: TRBJ2-7
len: 14
v_gene: TRBV29-1
abundance: many
CDR3nt: TGCAGCGTTGTCGCAGAGACAAAGGTCCACGAGCAGTACTTC
CDR3aa: CSVVAETKVHEQYF

d_gene: -
j_gene: TRBJ1-2
len: 12
v_gene: TRBV19
abundance: -
CDR3nt: TGTGCCAGTACAGGTTCCCCCTATGGCTACACCTTC
CDR3aa: CASTGSPYGYTF

d_gene: -
j_gene: TRBJ1-2
len: 16
v_gene: TRBV6-2/TRBV6-3
abundance: few
CDR3nt: TGTGCCAGCAGACCCTTCGACAGGAGAATTAACTATGGCTACACCTTC
CDR3aa: CASRPFDRRINYGYTF

d_gene: -
j_gene: TRBJ2-5
len: 13
v_gene: TRBV10-3
abundance: -
CDR3nt: TGTGCCATCAGTCAGGACATGATAGAGACCCAGTACTTC
CDR3aa: CAISQDMIETQYF

d_gene: -
j_gene: TRBJ1-1
len: 17
v_gene: TRBV4-3
abundance: few
CDR3nt: TGCGCCAGCAGCCAAGAAATTCTTGAGGGCGTTGTGACTGAAGCTTTCTTT
CDR3aa: CASSQEILEGVVTEAFF

d_gene: -
j_gene: TRBJ1-2
len: 14
v_gene: TRBV4-1
abundance: few
CDR3nt: TGCGCCAGCAGCCAAGATTGGGAGGACTATGGCTACACCTTC
CDR3aa: CASSQDWEDYGYTF

d_gene: -
j_gene: TRBJ2-1
len: 15
v_gene: TRBV20-1
abundance: many
CDR3nt: TGCAGTGCTAGAGATCGGCGTCTGGGCTACAATGAGCAGTTCTTC
CDR3aa: CSARDRRLGYNEQFF

d_gene: -
j_gene: TRBJ2-7
len: 15
v_gene: TRBV3-1
abundance: few
CDR3nt: TGTGCCAGCAGCCAATCCACAGGTTACTCCTACGAGCAGTACTTC
CDR3aa: CASSQSTGYSYEQYF